One sample yielded the 2 T cell receptor beta chains listed below, sequenced in a study of blood T cell repertoires in COVID-19. Clones were read by immunoSEQ multiplex PCR, and TCRdb kept only the in-frame ones, dropping some. The profile shows some 360,000 clones, about nine tenths of them singletons. Sequencing input: PBMCs or T cells enriched from blood (not recorded which). Receptors originate from a woman aged 30 to 39 who had been exposed to COVID-19.

The chain employs TRBV15 and TRBJ1-2; 10 bases are shared with TRBD1. CDR1 is LNHNV, CDR2 YYDKDF, per germline (reference sequence). CDR3 length: 18 amino acids. The V gene end was trimmed by 1 base and the J gene end by 6 bases; junction bases not matched to a gene: 14. CDR3 sequence: CATSRGSTGGAIPNGYTF. The CDR3 coding sequence is TGTGCCACCAGCAGAGGGTCGACAGGGGGCGCGATCCCCAATGGCTACACCTTC.

V and J are TRBV6-5 and TRBJ1-1, with 9 nucleotides matching TRBD1. The V segment lost 7 bases and the J segment 2 bases; nucleotides outside the gene matches: 5. The CDR3 runs to 14 residues. From germline, CDR1 is MNHEY and CDR2 SVGAGI. The CDR3 DNA follows: TGTGCCAGCAAACAGGGGGCGGGAAACACTGAAGCTTTCTTT. Its translation is CASKQGAGNTEAFF.